Shown below are 7 T cell receptor beta chains from a single sample sequenced in a study of blood T cell repertoires in COVID-19. Method: immunoSEQ multiplex PCR; TCRdb's copy keeps in-frame clones and lacks some. The sample yields 200,000 to 250,000 clones, almost 85% seen once. The sample comprised PBMCs or T cells enriched from blood (not recorded which). The receptors originated from a woman aged 50 to 65 with acute COVID-19.

The chain carries TRBV12-3 or TRBV12-4 and TRBJ2-7, with D unclear. V dropped 3 bases and J dropped 7 bases, with 7 bases sitting between them. The CDR3 covers 11 residues. CDR3 sequence (DNA): TGTGCCAGCAGTTTTAGAGAAGAGCAGTACTTC. This codes for CASSFREEQYF.

The J gene is TRBJ2-7, the V gene TRBV15; possibly TRBD1 for D (6 bases). This CDR3 is 15 amino acids long. Germline V gene sequence: CDR1 LNHNV, CDR2 YYDKDF (reference sequence). V lost 3 bases and J 7 bases, leaving 19 bases between the germline ends. CDR3 loop: CATSRGSTGLGEQYF. CDR3 DNA sequence: TGTGCCACCAGCAGGGGATCGACAGGCTTGGGTGAGCAGTACTTC.

The CDR3 nucleotides read TGCGCCAGCAGTTTTGACAGGGACTGGCATTACACTGAAGCTTTCTTT. Its translation is CASSFDRDWHYTEAFF. The chain has TRBV5-1 and TRBJ1-1; 7 positions match TRBD1. Germline assignment: CDR1 SGHRS and CDR2 YFSETQ. This CDR3 is built from 16 residues. The V and J ends lost 5 bases and 3 bases, in that order; junction bases with no gene match: 13.

The CDR3 loop is CASSSPAGEAFF. For the CDR3, the DNA is TGTGCCAGTAGTTCCCCCGCAGGAGAAGCTTTCTTT. The V gene is TRBV19, the J gene TRBJ1-1; D call uncertain. Germline CDR1 is LNHDA and CDR2 is SQIVND (reference sequence). V lost 5 bases and J lost 8, with 12 bases in between. The CDR3 is made up of 12 amino acids.

This clone was observed a handful of times. The rearrangement links TRBV7-2 to TRBJ2-1; 9 bases agree with TRBD2. After removal of 5 bases from V and 8 bases from J, the junction contained 7 bases not matched to a gene. In germline, CDR1 is SGHTA, CDR2 FQGNSA. The CDR3 sequence is 14 residues long. CDR3 sequence reads: CASSGRTSVDEQFF. The DNA for the CDR3 is TGTGCCAGCAGCGGTCGGACTAGCGTTGATGAGCAGTTCTTC.

The chain carries TRBV5-4 and TRBJ1-1; D is undetermined. Trimming left V 1 base short and J 0 bases short, with 4 bases between. The CDR3 has 13 amino acids. The germline CDR1 and CDR2 sequences are SGHNT and YYREEE (reference sequence). The CDR3 sequence: CASSLNLNTEAFF. The DNA of the CDR3 is TGTGCCAGCAGCTTGAACTTGAACACTGAAGCTTTCTTT.

In the case of this clone: Other DNA sequences of this sample code for an identical CDR3. The rearrangement links TRBV10-3 to TRBJ2-5, with 7 positions matching TRBD1. Germline CDR1 and CDR2: ENHRY and SYGVKD. The CDR3 has 12 residues. Germline trimming cut 6 bases from V and 3 bases from J; bases unmatched to any gene: 1. The DNA for the CDR3 is TGTGCCATCAGCGACAGGGAAGAGACCCAGTACTTC. Its protein product is CAISDREETQYF.